This TCR beta chain was recorded in a study of shared clonotypes between healthy human individuals. Produced via immunoSEQ multiplex PCR; TCRdb's table is partial and in-frame only. The sample lists 2.3 million or so clones, just over 90% occurring once. CDR3 length equals 16 residues. CDR1 and CDR2 (germline): SGHRS, YFSETQ. The V gene end was trimmed by 0 bases and the J gene end by 7 bases; junction bases not matched to a gene: 11. The source is a young man in good health. Some clones in this sample may be carry-over from other donors' samples. Sequences were obtained from naive CD4+ T cells from PBMCs. Subset indicated: CD45RA+ positively selected. This chain joins TRBV5-1 and TRBJ1-1; 8 bases fit TRBD1. As DNA, the CDR3 is TGCGCCAGCAGCTTGGCCGGGACGACAGGGGTGGATGAAGCTTTCTTT. It encodes CASSLAGTTGVDEAFF.